The source of this TCR beta chain is a study of follicular helper T cells after annual influenza vaccination. As to time point: 2014-2015 season, pre-vaccination. Donors with HIV/AIDS, active malignancy, immunomodulators or active illness were excluded. Sorted cTfh were non-naive CD4+CXCR5+PD-1+, either ICOS+CD38+ or ICOS-CD38-. The V gene's germline CDR1 is GTSNPN and CDR2 SVGIG (reference sequence). The CDR3 contains 15 residues. V lost 3 bases and J 4 bases, leaving 18 bases between the germline ends. Method: immunoSEQ multiplex PCR; TCRdb's copy keeps in-frame clones and lacks some. The data contain over 6,500 clones, around four fifths of them seen just once; the ten biggest clones take up around 0.98%. Study conclusions and caveats: Rare clonotypes were missed; only about 9-23% of cells gave TCRB.

As regards this clone: No antigen is known for it.

Here the sequenced sample was CXCR5+ CD38- circulating T follicular helper cells from blood, taken on the day of influenza vaccination. The subset is: circulating Tfh, non-naive CD4+CXCR5+PD-1+ (ICOS+CD38+ or ICOS-CD38-). The receptor comes from an adult who received the influenza vaccine. V gene TRBV30 combines with J gene TRBJ1-2, with unresolved D. The CDR3 region is CAWSLGPSKSYGYTF. CDR3 bases: TGTGCCTGGAGCCTAGGGCCCAGCAAAAGCTATGGCTACACCTTC. Based on the CDR3 plus reference TRBV30 and TRBJ1-2, the full variable domain is SQTIHQWPATLVQPVGSPLSLECTVEGTSNPNLYWYRQAAGRGLQLLFYSVGIGQISSEVPQNLSASRPQDRQFILSSKKLLLSDSGFYLCAWSLGPSKSYGYTFGSGTRLTVV.